This T cell receptor (beta chain) originates from a study of blood T cell repertoires in COVID-19. Trimming cost V 8 bases and J 2 bases; bases outside gene matches: 7. Germline-derived CDR1 and CDR2 are LGHDT and YNNKEL (reference sequence). The CDR3 extends over 14 amino acids. Assay used: immunoSEQ multiplex PCR; TCRdb lists only in-frame clones, some missing. This table holds more than 100,000 clones, approximately 89% found once. V usage is TRBV3-1 (or the pseudogene TRBV3-2) and J usage is TRBJ2-7, with 9 nucleotides matching TRBD2. The sample comprised peripheral blood. The source is an elderly woman in a cohort sampled during active COVID-19. CDR3 protein: CASAETSGPYEQYF. The CDR3 coding sequence is TGTGCCAGCGCAGAGACTAGCGGACCCTACGAGCAGTACTTC.